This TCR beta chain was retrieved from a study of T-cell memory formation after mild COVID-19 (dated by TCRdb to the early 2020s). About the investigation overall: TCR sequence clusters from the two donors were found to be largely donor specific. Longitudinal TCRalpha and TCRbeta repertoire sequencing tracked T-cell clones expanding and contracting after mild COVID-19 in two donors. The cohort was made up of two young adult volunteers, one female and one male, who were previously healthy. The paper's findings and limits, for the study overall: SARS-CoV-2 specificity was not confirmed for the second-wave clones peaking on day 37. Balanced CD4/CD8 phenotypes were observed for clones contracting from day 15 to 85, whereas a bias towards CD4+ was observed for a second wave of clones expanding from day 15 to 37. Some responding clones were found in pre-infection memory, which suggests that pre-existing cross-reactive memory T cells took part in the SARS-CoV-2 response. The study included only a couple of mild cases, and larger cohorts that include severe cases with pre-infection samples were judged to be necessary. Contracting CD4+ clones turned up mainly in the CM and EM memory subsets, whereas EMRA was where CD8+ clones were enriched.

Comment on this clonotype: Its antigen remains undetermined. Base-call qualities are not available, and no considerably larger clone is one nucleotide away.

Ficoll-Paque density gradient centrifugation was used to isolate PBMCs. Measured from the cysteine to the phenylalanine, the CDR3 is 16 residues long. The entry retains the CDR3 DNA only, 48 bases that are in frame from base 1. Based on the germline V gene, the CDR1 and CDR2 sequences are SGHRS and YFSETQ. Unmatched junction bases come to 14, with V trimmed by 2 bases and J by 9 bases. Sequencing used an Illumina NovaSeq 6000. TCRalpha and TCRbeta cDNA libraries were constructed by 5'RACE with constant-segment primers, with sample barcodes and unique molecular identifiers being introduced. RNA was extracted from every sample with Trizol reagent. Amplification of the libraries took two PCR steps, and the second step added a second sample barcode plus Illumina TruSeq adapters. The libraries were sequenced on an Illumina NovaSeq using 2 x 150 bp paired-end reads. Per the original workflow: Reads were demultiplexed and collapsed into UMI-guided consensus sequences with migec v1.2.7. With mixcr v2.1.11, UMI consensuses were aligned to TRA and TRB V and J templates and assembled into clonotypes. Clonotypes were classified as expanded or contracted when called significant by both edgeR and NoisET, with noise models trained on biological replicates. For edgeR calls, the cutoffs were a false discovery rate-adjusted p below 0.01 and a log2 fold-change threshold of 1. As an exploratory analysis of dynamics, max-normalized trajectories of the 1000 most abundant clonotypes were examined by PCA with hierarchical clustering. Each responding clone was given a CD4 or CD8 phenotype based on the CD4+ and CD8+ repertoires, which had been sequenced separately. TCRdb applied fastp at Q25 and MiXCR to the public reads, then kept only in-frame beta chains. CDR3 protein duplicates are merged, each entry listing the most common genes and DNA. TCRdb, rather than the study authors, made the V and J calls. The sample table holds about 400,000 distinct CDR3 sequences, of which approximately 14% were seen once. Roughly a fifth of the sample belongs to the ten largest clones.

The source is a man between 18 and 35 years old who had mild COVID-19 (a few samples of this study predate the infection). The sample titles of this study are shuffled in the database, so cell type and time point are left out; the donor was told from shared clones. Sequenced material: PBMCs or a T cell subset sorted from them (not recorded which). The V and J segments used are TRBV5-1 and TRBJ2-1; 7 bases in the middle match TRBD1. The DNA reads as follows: TGCGCCAGCAGCTTCAGGGGACAGCCGAATATAGGTGAGCAGTTCTTC. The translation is CASSFRGQPNIGEQFF.